This TCR beta chain was recorded in a study of CD8 T cells in ankylosing spondylitis (dated by TCRdb to about 2017). Regarding the study in general: The study profiled T cell receptor beta repertoires in healthy donors and ankylosing spondylitis patients to find disease-linked TCR variants. The full study cohort was made up of 25 ankylosing spondylitis patients and 108 healthy donors. Peripheral blood samples were taken, and synovial fluid was additionally collected from ankylosing spondylitis patients. Results the study describes overall, beyond this receptor: Blood from ankylosing spondylitis patients appeared to be characterized by a TCR beta motif made up of about 8 highly homologous amino acid variants. The disease-linked clones had a CD8+ phenotype and were found at relatively low frequencies in peripheral blood. According to the report, matched synovial fluid samples from ankylosing spondylitis patients were significantly enriched for the disease-linked clones. Some TCR beta motif variants had previously been reported in synovial fluid and blood of reactive arthritis patients, which suggested common disease-initiation mechanisms.

Sequencing was performed on an Illumina HiSeq 2500. TCR beta libraries were prepared by quantitative 5'-RACE with molecular barcodes. The paper's processing steps were these. A new computational method based on a probabilistic model of VDJ rearrangement was used to identify disease-linked TCR variants. TCRdb trimmed public reads at Q25 via fastp, called clones via MiXCR and kept in-frame beta chains. One record per CDR3 amino acid sequence lists the most common genes and DNA. The V and J calls were not made by the authors but by TCRdb's processing. This sample gives a few hundred thousand distinct CDR3 sequences in total; about 20% of them show up just once. Clones ranked in the top ten supply roughly a sixth of the sample. On this clonotype itself: Its antigen is not yet known. No base-level quality is on record; no much larger clone is a single base apart.

The CDR3, from cysteine to phenylalanine, totals 13 residues. Of the read, only the CDR3 DNA is kept; its 39 bases are in frame from base 1. At the junction V is shortened by 5 bases and J by 4 bases, with 8 bases in between. The germline V gene (reference sequence) yields MNHEY for CDR1 and SMNVEV for CDR2. Recombination linked TRBV27 to TRBJ1-4, with the D segment identity uncertain. The TCR comes from a male donor with ankylosing spondylitis. The sequenced material came from blood, either unsorted or a sorted T cell fraction (not recorded which). The CDR3 region reads CASSTRVNEKLFF. The DNA is as follows: TGTGCCAGCAGTACCCGGGTTAATGAAAAACTGTTTTTT.